This TCR beta chain was found in a study of blood T cell repertoires in COVID-19. Source study methods: Quantification of nucleated cells was approximated via reference gene primer amplification. Sequencing was performed with immunoSEQ multiplex PCR; in TCRdb, only in-frame clones are kept and a portion is missing. V and J calls plus clone size are reproduced from that table; the DNA served to infer D and trimming. The table includes around 150,000 clones, about 86% detected once. Participants' reported clinical history set cohort assignment. Recovered Cohort 3 donors showed two negative PCRs, clearance, or symptom resolution. Unmatched junction bases numbered 7, after V lost 8 bases and J lost 4 bases. This CDR3 is 14 amino acids long. Germline lookup yields CDR1 ENHRY and CDR2 SYGVKD.

The sequenced sample consisted of PBMCs or T cells enriched from blood (not recorded which). J is TRBJ2-3 and V is TRBV10-3; 9 nucleotides line up with TRBD1. The sequence derives from a man aged 50-60 years who had recovered from COVID-19. CDR3 in DNA: TGTGCCATCTCAGGGACAGGGAACCCAGATACGCAGTATTTT. Residues: CAISGTGNPDTQYF.